A selection of T cell receptor beta chains follows, all from one sample in a study of T-cell memory formation after mild COVID-19. TCRdb fed the 5' RACE reads into MiXCR, producing one record per CDR3 protein. The sample shows 58,000 or so distinct CDR3 sequences, 25% to 35% of them seen only once. Specimen: PBMCs or a T cell subset sorted from them (not recorded which). Source of these receptors: a young man who had mild COVID-19 (a few samples of this study predate the infection). Cell type and time point are not known. Each CDR3 is given with its conserved first and last residue. D genes are given only for firm matches. Expanded clones are given a class, and other clones once, few, many or no size at all.

d_gene	j_gene	abundance	v_gene	CDR3aa	CDR3nt
TRBD1	TRBJ2-7	few	TRBV29-1	CSVDGTGWPYEQYF	TGCAGCGTTGACGGGACAGGATGGCCCTACGAGCAGTACTTC
.	TRBJ1-2	few	TRBV12-3/TRBV12-4	CASSPSPGLLLYGYTF	TGTGCCAGCAGTCCGAGCCCGGGACTCCTCCTATATGGCTACACCTTC
TRBD1	TRBJ2-7	.	TRBV9	CASSVGDRQTYEQYF	TGTGCCAGCAGCGTAGGGGACAGACAGACCTACGAGCAGTACTTC
TRBD2	TRBJ2-5	few	TRBV3-1	CASSQDFRGVQETQYF	TGTGCCAGCAGCCAAGATTTTCGGGGGGTCCAAGAGACCCAGTACTTC
.	TRBJ2-2	few	TRBV29-1	CSVRSANTGELFF	TGCAGCGTTAGGTCAGCGAACACCGGGGAGCTGTTTTTT
.	TRBJ1-2	few	TRBV5-5	CASTPSGDYGYTF	TGTGCCAGCACTCCGTCAGGGGACTATGGCTACACCTTC
.	TRBJ1-1	.	TRBV20-1	CSARGGETEAFF	TGCAGTGCTAGAGGCGGAGAAACTGAAGCTTTCTTT
.	TRBJ1-5	few	TRBV21-1	CASSKPRRSGHNQPQHF	TGTGCCAGCAGCAAACCTCGTCGGAGCGGCCACAATCAGCCCCAGCATTTT
TRBD1	TRBJ1-1	.	TRBV7-9	CASSYPGTGETAFF	TGTGCCAGCAGCTATCCCGGGACAGGGGAGACGGCTTTCTTT
.	TRBJ2-1	.	TRBV5-1	CASRPPGGRGNEQFF	TGCGCCAGCAGGCCGCCGGGGGGCAGGGGGAATGAGCAGTTCTTC
.	TRBJ1-1	many	TRBV4-3	CASSQGSGFSSEAFF	TGCGCCAGCAGCCAAGGATCGGGGTTCAGTAGTGAAGCTTTCTTT
TRBD2	TRBJ2-3	many	TRBV20-1	CSARDIASGDADTQYF	TGCAGTGCTAGAGATATAGCTAGCGGGGATGCAGATACGCAGTATTTT
.	TRBJ1-1	few	TRBV12-3/TRBV12-4	CASSFDDREMNTEAFF	TGTGCCAGCAGTTTTGACGACAGAGAAATGAACACTGAAGCTTTCTTT
TRBD2	TRBJ2-2	few	TRBV29-1	CSVPRDYNTGELFF	TGCAGCGTTCCACGGGACTACAACACCGGGGAGCTGTTTTTT
.	TRBJ2-2	.	TRBV9	CASSEKGVGELFF	TGTGCCAGCAGCGAAAAGGGGGTCGGGGAGCTGTTTTTT
.	TRBJ2-1	few	TRBV29-1	CSVQGRASYNEQFF	TGCAGCGTTCAGGGACGAGCCTCCTACAATGAGCAGTTCTTC
TRBD2	TRBJ2-7	.	TRBV6-2/TRBV6-3	CASRVGLGSSYEQYF	TGTGCCAGCAGAGTGGGACTAGGCAGCTCCTACGAGCAGTACTTC
.	TRBJ1-2	few	TRBV7-8	CASSHSKWTDSYGYTF	TGTGCCAGCAGCCACTCTAAATGGACGGACTCCTATGGCTACACCTTC
.	TRBJ2-5	once	TRBV12-3/TRBV12-4	CASSLALGPRETQYF	TGTGCCAGCAGTTTAGCGCTGGGGCCACGAGAGACCCAGTACTTC
.	TRBJ2-1	.	TRBV29-1	CSPRSAGSDEQFF	TGCAGCCCCCGGTCAGCGGGCTCCGATGAGCAGTTCTTC
.	TRBJ2-3	.	TRBV23-1	CASSQLQGGERYF	TGCGCCAGCAGTCAATTGCAGGGGGGCGAACGGTATTTT
TRBD1	TRBJ1-1	.	TRBV4-1	CASSRQGAIDDPEAFF	TGCGCCAGCAGCCGCCAGGGGGCAATCGATGATCCTGAAGCTTTCTTT
.	TRBJ2-3	.	TRBV7-3	CASSLQSFPPADTQYF	TGTGCCAGCAGCCTGCAGAGCTTCCCCCCGGCAGATACGCAGTATTTT
.	TRBJ1-1	.	TRBV12-3/TRBV12-4	CASSYAGEAFF	TGTGCCAGCAGCTATGCGGGTGAAGCTTTCTTT
TRBD1	TRBJ2-3	.	TRBV7-2	CASSPGDRDSVTQYF	TGTGCCAGCAGCCCAGGGGACAGAGACTCAGTTACGCAGTATTTT